What follows are 4 T cell receptor beta chains derived from one specimen sequenced in a study of shared clonotypes between healthy human individuals. Assay: immunoSEQ multiplex PCR; the TCRdb copy retains only in-frame clones and omits some. The table includes roughly 600,000 clones, 95% to 98% detected once. The naive CD8 subset, CD45RO-negative cells positively selected for CCR7, excluded terminally differentiated effector memory CD45RA+ cells. Sequences were obtained from naive CD8+ T cells sorted from blood. The receptors come from a man between 25 and 39 years old in good health.

This chain links TRBV4-3 with TRBJ2-1, with D perhaps matching TRBD2 (5 bases). The CDR3 has 14 residues. Germline V lookup: CDR1 LGHNA, CDR2 YSLEER. Trimming removed 2 bases at V and 2 bases at J, with 7 bases between. The CDR3 DNA sequence: TGCGCCAGCAGCCAAACGGAGGCCTACAATGAGCAGTTCTTC. It yields the protein CASSQTEAYNEQFF.

V and J are TRBV19 and TRBJ2-1; D is possibly TRBD1 or TRBD2 (5 bases each). In germline, CDR1 is LNHDA, CDR2 SQIVND (reference sequence). V was shortened by 10 bases and J by 7 bases, with 17 bases between the two germline ends. The CDR3 totals 13 residues. The CDR3 loop reads CATGTLNQNEQFF. The CDR3 coding sequence is TGTGCCACAGGGACCTTGAATCAAAATGAGCAGTTCTTC.

The CDR3 DNA sequence: TGTGCCAGCAGCCCCGCAGGGGGTAGGTACGAGCAGTACTTC. It specifies CASSPAGGRYEQYF. The chain employs TRBV7-3 and TRBJ2-7, with TRBD1 identical over 7 bases. This CDR3 region has 14 residues. V lost 5 bases and J lost 4; bases outside the gene matches: 8. Germline CDR1 is SGHTA and CDR2 is FQGTGA.

This clone was seen once. This chain joins TRBV19 and TRBJ2-6, with no clear D. Trimming removed 6 bases at V and 3 bases at J, with 6 bases between. From germline, CDR1 is LNHDA and CDR2 SQIVND (reference sequence). This CDR3 has 13 amino acids. This chain's CDR3 is CASSDLGANVLTF. CDR3 nucleotides: TGTGCCAGTAGCGACCTTGGGGCCAACGTCCTGACTTTC.